This T cell receptor (beta chain) was profiled in a study of T cell responses to AZD1222 COVID-19 vaccine. Study-level points and caveats: Targets within unmutated variant regions were reportedly found for nearly half of spike-specific TCRs.

Looked up from germline, CDR1 is SGHKS and CDR2 is YYEKEE (reference sequence). V lost 3 bases to trimming and J lost 5 bases; unmatched junction nucleotides: 6. CDR3 length: 15 amino acids. TCRdb's table, derived via immunoSEQ multiplex PCR, lists solely in-frame clones and lacks some. This table holds about 110,000 clones, approximately 90% found once. Comment on this clone: Its matching antigen is unknown.

This TCR was sampled from an adult in good health. This chain joins TRBV5-5 and TRBJ1-4; TRBD1 agrees at 8 bases. The sample consisted of peripheral blood, taken on day 0 of MenACWY control vaccination. Here the CDR3 DNA reads TGTGCCAGCAGCTCCCGGGACAGGAAGAATGAAAAACTGTTTTTT. Its translation: CASSSRDRKNEKLFF.